The clone carrying this T cell receptor (beta chain) appeared a single time. V lost 0 bases and J 5 bases, leaving 10 bases between the germline ends. Germline values: CDR1 PRHDT, CDR2 FYEKMQ (reference sequence). The CDR3 totals 14 residues. The sample is drawn from a study of T cell changes during pregnancy in multiple sclerosis. Repertoires were generated with immunoSEQ multiplex PCR, while TCRdb's copy carries only in-frame clones and drops some. The sample shows around 30,000 clones, about nine tenths of them seen only once. The sequencing here drew on CD8+ T cells from peripheral blood mononuclear cells, taken in the first trimester of pregnancy. This sequence was found in a female donor with multiple sclerosis, enrolled in a pregnancy study. This chain uses TRBV13 with TRBJ2-5; possibly TRBD1 for D (5 bases). The CDR3 loop reads CASSLGGPGETQYF. The CDR3 coding sequence is TGTGCCAGCAGCTTAGGGGGGCCGGGTGAGACCCAGTACTTC.